The next 25 T cell receptor beta chains were all read from a single sample in a study of blood T cell repertoires in COVID-19. Profiling relied on immunoSEQ multiplex PCR, and the TCRdb table lists in-frame clones only, not all of them. The sample consists of tens of thousands of clones, just over 90% of them appearing once. The source material was peripheral blood. The receptors were gathered from a man aged 45-65 years with active COVID-19.

The CDR3 spells CASSSTDTQYF. CDR3 sequence (DNA): TGTGCCAGCAGCTCTACAGATACGCAGTATTTT. The genes are TRBV7-9 and TRBJ2-3; D not certain. The CDR3 spans 11 residues. The ends were cut back, 4 bases at V and 3 bases at J, with 2 bases in the middle. Germline CDR1 is SEHNR and CDR2 is FQNEAQ (reference sequence).

Only a few counts were recorded for this clone. V usage is TRBV2 and J usage is TRBJ1-2, with 8 bases matching TRBD1. Looked up from germline, CDR1 is SNHLY and CDR2 is FYNNEI. This CDR3 contains 13 residues. The trim removed 6 bases at V and 4 bases at J, leaving 4 bases unmatched. The CDR3 bases are TGTGCCAGCAGGGACAGGGTTAGCTATGGCTACACCTTC. Its protein is CASRDRVSYGYTF.

The V gene is TRBV5-1, the J gene TRBJ1-1; TRBD1 is a possible D gene (6 bases). Trimming cost V 0 bases and J 1 base, with 13 bases left between them. Germline values: CDR1 SGHRS, CDR2 YFSETQ. This CDR3 is 16 amino acids long. CDR3 amino acids: CASSLARGGSNTEAFF. CDR3 bases: TGCGCCAGCAGCTTGGCCAGGGGAGGGTCGAACACTGAAGCTTTCTTT.

The rearrangement links TRBV7-2 to TRBJ2-5; D unclear. CDR3 length: 13 residues. CDR1 is SGHTA and CDR2 is FQGNSA in the germline V gene. Trimming stripped 3 bases from V and 0 bases from J, with 5 bases between. The chain's CDR3 is CASSFTDQETQYF. The CDR3 DNA sequence: TGTGCCAGCAGCTTTACGGACCAAGAGACCCAGTACTTC.

The chain couples TRBV6-5 to TRBJ1-1, with D tentatively TRBD1 (5 bases). The V gene's germline CDR1 is MNHEY and CDR2 SVGAGI. The V end was cut by 1 base, the J end by 1 base, with 10 bases between. The CDR3 consists of 15 residues. The CDR3 DNA is TGTGCCAGCAGTTACTTCAAGACAGCGAACACTGAAGCTTTCTTT. Protein sequence: CASSYFKTANTEAFF.

The genes are TRBV5-1 and TRBJ2-6; 7 positions agree with TRBD1. Germline V lookup: CDR1 SGHRS, CDR2 YFSETQ. The CDR3 spans 17 residues. The V segment lost 2 bases and the J segment 4 bases; nucleotides outside the gene matches: 9. The CDR3 bases are TGCGCCAGCAGCTTCCACAGGGGCTCTGTAGGGGCCAACGTCCTGACTTTC. Translated: CASSFHRGSVGANVLTF.

The chain uses TRBV5-4 and TRBJ2-7; D is perhaps TRBD1 (6 bases). The CDR3 is made up of 14 amino acids. Germline CDR1 is SGHNT and CDR2 is YYREEE (reference sequence). V lost 2 bases and J 6 bases, leaving 15 bases between the germline ends. Here the CDR3 reads CASSFSGARGEQYF. Here the CDR3 DNA reads TGTGCCAGCAGCTTCTCAGGGGCGCGAGGCGAGCAGTACTTC.

V usage is TRBV5-1 and J usage is TRBJ1-3; no clear D. In germline, CDR1 is SGHRS, CDR2 YFSETQ. Trimming pared 0 bases from V and 7 bases from J, leaving 11 bases between. This CDR3 is 14 amino acids long. CDR3 coding DNA: TGCGCCAGCAGCTTGGACAGCCGGCAGAACACCATATATTTT. Encoded protein: CASSLDSRQNTIYF.

The CDR3 coding sequence is TGTGCCAGCAGCCTCATTCGGGGGGAGACCCAGTACTTC. It specifies CASSLIRGETQYF. The rearrangement joins TRBV5-5 to TRBJ2-5; D is possibly TRBD2 (6 bases). Germline loops: CDR1 SGHKS, CDR2 YYEKEE (reference sequence). V dropped 4 bases and J dropped 5 bases, with 12 bases sitting between them. This CDR3 is 13 amino acids long.

The chain couples TRBV5-4 to TRBJ2-7; possible D gene TRBD2, 6 bases. V was trimmed by 0 bases and J by 7 bases, leaving 11 bases between them. This CDR3 has 13 residues. Germline V lookup: CDR1 SGHNT, CDR2 YYREEE (reference sequence). CDR3 in amino acids: CASSLGTAGEQYF. The CDR3 DNA reads TGTGCCAGCAGCTTGGGGACCGCGGGGGAGCAGTACTTC.

This sequence joins TRBV11-2 and TRBJ1-1; 8 nucleotides align to TRBD1. CDR1 is SGHAT, CDR2 FQNNGV, per germline. The CDR3 spans 16 residues. V lost 5 bases and J lost 0; bases outside the gene matches: 8. The CDR3 region is CASSRRTGMLNTEAFF. The CDR3 coding sequence is TGTGCCAGCAGCCGAAGGACAGGGATGTTGAACACTGAAGCTTTCTTT.

The rearrangement links TRBV19 to TRBJ1-4; unclear D gene. CDR3 size: 14 residues. In germline, CDR1 is LNHDA, CDR2 SQIVND (reference sequence). V lost 5 bases to trimming and J lost 0 bases, with 7 bases between them. CDR3 in DNA: TGTGCCAGTAGTTACAGAACAACTAATGAAAAACTGTTTTTT. It specifies CASSYRTTNEKLFF.

This clone has a single count. V is TRBV9 and J is TRBJ2-3; 10 bases fit TRBD2. Germline V gene sequence: CDR1 SGDLS, CDR2 YYNGEE. The CDR3 covers 17 residues. V was clipped by 1 base and J by 0 bases; unmatched bases: 5. The CDR3 coding sequence is TGTGCCAGCAGCGTAAATAGCGGGGGGTCTAGCACAGATACGCAGTATTTT. Its protein product is CASSVNSGGSSTDTQYF.

The chain combines TRBV5-4 with TRBJ2-3, with 10 bases aligning to TRBD2. Germline V gene sequence: CDR1 SGHNT, CDR2 YYREEE (reference sequence). The CDR3 loop spans 16 amino acids. J gave up 2 bases and V 3 bases, and 6 bases lay outside the gene matches. The CDR3 DNA follows: TGTGCCAGCAGCTCGCTAGCGGGAGTTGCCACAGATACGCAGTATTTT. As protein: CASSSLAGVATDTQYF.

The chain links TRBV2 to TRBJ1-2; D call uncertain. The CDR3 runs 12 residues. Trimming shortened V by 5 bases and J by 5 bases, and 9 bases separated the two germline ends. From germline, CDR1 is SNHLY and CDR2 FYNNEI. For the CDR3, the DNA is TGTGCCAGCAGTCTCGGCGGATATGGCTACACCTTC. Translating gives CASSLGGYGYTF.

The rearrangement joins TRBV20-1 to TRBJ2-3; 15 nucleotides match TRBD2. V lost 3 bases to trimming and J lost 2 bases; unmatched junction nucleotides: 6. CDR1 is DFQATT, CDR2 SNEGSKA, per germline (reference sequence). The CDR3 totals 17 residues. The CDR3 loop is CSASGLAGGRLTDTQYF. For the CDR3, the DNA is TGCAGTGCTAGTGGACTAGCGGGAGGGCGCCTCACAGATACGCAGTATTTT.

V gene TRBV19 combines with J gene TRBJ2-2; 7 positions agree with TRBD1. The CDR3 runs to 16 residues. Germline-derived CDR1 and CDR2 are LNHDA and SQIVND (reference sequence). Trimming took 2 bases from V and 2 from J; bases not matched to a gene: 5. The CDR3 spells CASSITGAFNTGELFF. The CDR3 bases are TGTGCCAGTAGTATAACAGGGGCCTTTAACACCGGGGAGCTGTTTTTT.

This chain uses TRBV18 with TRBJ2-3, with 8 bases aligning to TRBD2. The CDR3 has 17 residues. CDR1 and CDR2 from the germline V gene are KGHSH and LQKENI. The trim removed 3 bases at V and 1 base at J, leaving 9 bases unmatched. This chain's CDR3 is CASSPVTSGKGTDTQYF. The CDR3 nucleotides read TGTGCCAGCTCACCCGTTACTAGCGGCAAGGGCACAGATACGCAGTATTTT.

The genes are TRBV7-3 and TRBJ2-2; 10 nucleotides line up with TRBD2. The CDR3 has 14 residues. CDR1 is SGHTA and CDR2 is FQGTGA in the germline V gene. V lost 6 bases, J lost 6 bases, and 4 bases stayed unmatched. In DNA, the CDR3 is TGTGCCAGCAGGTTAGCGGGAGGATCCGGGGAGCTGTTTTTT. This codes for CASRLAGGSGELFF.

The chain employs TRBV2 and TRBJ2-5; tentatively, D is TRBD1 (6 bases). V shed 6 bases and J shed 1 base, with 9 bases lying between them. The V gene's germline CDR1 is SNHLY and CDR2 FYNNEI. There are 13 residues in the CDR3. CDR3: CASRKGVQETQYF. CDR3 nucleotide sequence: TGTGCCAGCAGAAAGGGGGTCCAAGAGACCCAGTACTTC.

The chain couples TRBV3-1 (or the pseudogene TRBV3-2) to TRBJ1-2; 9 bases line up with TRBD1. The V gene's germline CDR1 is LGHDT and CDR2 YNNKEL (reference sequence). V was pared by 5 bases and J by 3 bases, with 4 bases of the junction left unmatched. CDR3 length: 14 amino acids. CDR3 nucleotides: TGTGCCAGCAGCTACAGGGGGCGCGACTATGGCTACACCTTC. Amino acid sequence: CASSYRGRDYGYTF.

The chain combines TRBV9 with TRBJ2-6; D might be TRBD1 (6 bases). The germline V and J ends were trimmed by 3 bases and 0 bases, with 13 bases remaining between them. CDR1 SGDLS and CDR2 YYNGEE come from the germline V gene. The length of the CDR3 is 17 residues. CDR3 DNA sequence: TGTGCCAGCAGCGCCACAGGGTTGAGCTCTGGGGCCAACGTCCTGACTTTC. This gives the protein CASSATGLSSGANVLTF.

J is TRBJ1-1 and V is TRBV12-3 or TRBV12-4, with D maybe TRBD1 (5 bases). The CDR3 is 11 amino acids. Trimming shortened V by 6 bases and J by 7 bases, and 9 bases separated the two germline ends. CDR3 in DNA: TGTGCCAGCAGCCGACAGCTTGAAGCTTTCTTT. Translating gives CASSRQLEAFF.

This chain uses TRBV15 with TRBJ2-7; TRBD1 matches at 11 bases. CDR3 length: 16 amino acids. Germline V gene data show CDR1 as LNHNV and CDR2 as YYDKDF (reference sequence). V lost 4 bases, J lost 0 bases, and 5 bases stayed unmatched. The CDR3 sequence is CATSNLGQGVSYEQYF. The CDR3 nucleotides read TGTGCCACCAGCAATTTGGGACAGGGGGTCTCCTACGAGCAGTACTTC. The variable domain in full, completed from reference TRBV15 and TRBJ2-7, reads DAMVIQNPRYQVTQFGKPVTLSCSQTLNHNVMYWYQQKSSQAPKLLFHYYDKDFNNEADTPDNFQSRRPNTSFCFLDIRSPGLGDTAMYLCATSNLGQGVSYEQYFGPGTRLTVT.

This chain links TRBV18 with TRBJ2-3; 7 positions agree with TRBD1. Trimming removed 2 bases from V and 2 bases from J; junction bases left unmatched: 10. The CDR3 contains 17 residues. Germline V gene data show CDR1 as KGHSH and CDR2 as LQKENI. CDR3 bases: TGTGCCAGCTCACCAAACAGACAGGGACGGAACACAGATACGCAGTATTTT. It specifies CASSPNRQGRNTDTQYF.